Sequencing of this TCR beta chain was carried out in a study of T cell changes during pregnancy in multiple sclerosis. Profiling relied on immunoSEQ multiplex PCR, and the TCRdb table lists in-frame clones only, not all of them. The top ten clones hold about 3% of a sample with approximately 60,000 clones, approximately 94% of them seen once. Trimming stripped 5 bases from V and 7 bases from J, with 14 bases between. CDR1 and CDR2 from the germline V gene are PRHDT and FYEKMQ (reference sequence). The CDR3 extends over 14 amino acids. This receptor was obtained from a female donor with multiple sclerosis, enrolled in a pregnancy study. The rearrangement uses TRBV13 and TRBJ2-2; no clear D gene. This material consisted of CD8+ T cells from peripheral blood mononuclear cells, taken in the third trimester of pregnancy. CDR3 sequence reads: CASSPGLVDGELFF. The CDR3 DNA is TGTGCCAGCAGCCCCGGGTTGGTAGACGGGGAGCTGTTTTTT.